These 27 T cell receptor beta chains share one sample of origin, sequenced in a study of blood T cell repertoires in COVID-19. Sequencing was performed with immunoSEQ multiplex PCR; in TCRdb, only in-frame clones are kept and a portion is missing. The table lists about 190,000 clones, approximately 88% of them singletons. Material: peripheral blood. These receptors were collected from a woman aged 30 to 39 with acute or convalescent COVID-19.

In regard to this clone: One junction end disagrees with the germline gene, perhaps due to a read error. The chain carries TRBV7-8 and TRBJ2-7, with 9 positions matching TRBD2. Germline lookup yields CDR1 SGHVS and CDR2 FQNEAQ. The CDR3 extends over 13 amino acids. The CDR3 protein is CASSIAGVWEQYF. DNA for the CDR3: TGTGCCAGCAGCATAGCGGGAGTATGGGAGCAGTACTTC.

The V and J genes are TRBV7-6 and TRBJ2-5; perhaps TRBD1 as D (5 bases). The V and J ends lost 5 bases and 5 bases respectively, with 21 bases between them. Germline-derived CDR1 and CDR2 are SGHVS and FNYEAQ. The CDR3 is made up of 16 amino acids. CDR3 amino acids: CASSHMGQQGLETQYF. The CDR3 DNA sequence: TGTGCCAGCAGCCACATGGGGCAGCAGGGCTTGGAGACCCAGTACTTC. The full variable domain, with the rest looked up from reference TRBV7-6 and TRBJ2-5, is GAGVSQSPRYKVTKRGQDVALRCDPISGHVSLYWYRQALGQGPEFLTYFNYEAQQDKSGLPNDRFSAERPEGSISTLTIQRTEQRDSAMYRCASSHMGQQGLETQYFGPGTRLLVL.

This clone appeared once. This chain uses TRBV2 with TRBJ2-3; D gene unclear. Germline-derived CDR1 and CDR2 are SNHLY and FYNNEI. Between the trimmed V and J ends, which lost 8 bases and 3 bases, there was a span of 9 bases. The CDR3 runs 12 residues. This CDR3 reads CASWRLTDTQYF. CDR3 coding DNA: TGTGCCAGCTGGCGGTTGACAGATACGCAGTATTTT. The full variable domain, rest sourced from reference TRBV2 and TRBJ2-3, is EPEVTQTPSHQVTQMGQEVILRCVPISNHLYFYWYRQILGQKVEFLVSFYNNEISEKSEIFDDQFSVERPDGSNFTLKIRSTKLEDSAMYFCASWRLTDTQYFGPGTRLTVL.

This clone was recorded only once. This chain uses TRBV7-2 with TRBJ2-1; no reliable D call. The CDR3 covers 13 residues. The germline CDR1 and CDR2 sequences are SGHTA and FQGNSA. Trimming left V 4 bases short and J 0 bases short, with 4 bases between. CDR3 residues: CASSYFSYNEQFF. The CDR3, as DNA: TGTGCCAGCAGCTACTTCTCCTACAATGAGCAGTTCTTC.

V gene TRBV20-1 combines with J gene TRBJ1-2; D is unclear. V shed 3 bases and J shed 6 bases, with 14 bases lying between them. CDR1 is DFQATT and CDR2 is SNEGSKA in the germline V gene (reference sequence). The CDR3 totals 13 residues. The CDR3 DNA reads as TGCAGTGCTAGTGTCCCACCGGTGGATGGCTACACCTTC. Residues: CSASVPPVDGYTF.

The gene calls are TRBV5-1 and TRBJ2-5; 9 nucleotides line up with TRBD1. In germline, CDR1 is SGHRS, CDR2 YFSETQ. V shed 3 bases and J 5 bases; nucleotides not matched to a gene: 8. This CDR3 contains 15 residues. Here the CDR3 DNA reads TGCGCCAGCAGCTCCGGGACAGGGTATTTGGAGACCCAGTACTTC. Amino acid sequence: CASSSGTGYLETQYF.

The V call is TRBV11-3, the J call TRBJ2-5; TRBD1 is a possible D gene (5 bases). This CDR3 contains 16 residues. V lost 0 bases and J 6 bases, leaving 17 bases between the germline ends. CDR1 is SGHNT, CDR2 YENEEA, per germline. DNA for the CDR3: TGTGCCAGCAGCTTAGATCGGCAGGGTCCCACAAAGACCCAGTACTTC. Protein: CASSLDRQGPTKTQYF.

The chain combines TRBV2 with TRBJ1-3; the D gene is possibly TRBD1 (6 bases). This CDR3 spans 14 amino acids. CDR1 SNHLY and CDR2 FYNNEI come from the germline V gene. The V gene lost 3 bases and the J gene lost 4 bases, with 10 bases spanning the gap. The CDR3 DNA follows: TGTGCCAGCAGTGAGCACAGGGCAGGAAACACCATATATTTT. This codes for CASSEHRAGNTIYF.

The chain uses TRBV28 and TRBJ2-2; D remains unclear. CDR1 and CDR2 from the germline V gene are MDHEN and SYDVKM. Between the trimmed V and J ends, which lost 5 bases and 1 base, there was a span of 2 bases. The CDR3 is 12 residues long. The CDR3 DNA reads as TGTGCCAGCAGTCTGAACACCGGGGAGCTGTTTTTT. Translated, it gives CASSLNTGELFF.

This chain links TRBV5-1 with TRBJ2-2; TRBD2 matches 11 bases. Germline CDR1 SGHRS, CDR2 YFSETQ. This CDR3 is built from 14 residues. Trimming cost V 2 bases and J 10 bases; bases outside gene matches: 4. CDR3 in amino acids: CASSFTSGSEELFF. CDR3 sequence (DNA): TGCGCCAGCAGCTTTACTAGCGGGAGCGAGGAGCTGTTTTTT.

The V and J genes are TRBV4-2 and TRBJ1-2; D not certain. This CDR3 contains 13 residues. Germline V CDR1 and CDR2: LGHNA, YNFKEQ. V lost 0 bases and J 6 bases, leaving 8 bases between the germline ends. The CDR3 protein is CASSQDPGNGYTF. CDR3 sequence (DNA): TGTGCCAGCAGCCAAGATCCGGGGAATGGCTACACCTTC.

This chain connects TRBV11-3 to TRBJ1-1; maybe TRBD1 (5 bases). The CDR3 consists of 15 residues. Germline V lookup: CDR1 SGHNT, CDR2 YENEEA. Trimming took off 1 base at V and 1 base at J, with 10 bases between the two ends. The CDR3 sequence: CASSLGGATNTEAFF. The CDR3, as DNA: TGTGCCAGCAGCTTAGGTGGGGCTACGAACACTGAAGCTTTCTTT.

The chain's CDR3 is CASSLAHLYEQYF. The CDR3 bases are TGTGCCAGCAGCTTGGCCCACCTATACGAGCAGTACTTC. The chain combines TRBV5-6 with TRBJ2-7; D unresolved. Trimming left V 0 bases short and J 4 bases short, with 8 bases between. Germline values: CDR1 SGHDT, CDR2 YYEEEE. The CDR3 runs 13 residues.

The chain employs TRBV11-3 and TRBJ2-5; D ambiguous. This CDR3 is 13 amino acids long. Germline V gene lookup returns CDR1 SGHNT and CDR2 YENEEA. The V and J ends lost 5 bases and 5 bases respectively, with 12 bases between them. CDR3 protein: CASSTNHRETQYF. The CDR3 nucleotides are TGTGCCAGCAGCACCAACCATCGGGAGACCCAGTACTTC. The full variable domain, its missing parts supplied by reference TRBV11-3 and TRBJ2-5, is EAGVVQSPRYKIIEKKQPVAFWCNPISGHNTLYWYLQNLGQGPELLIRYENEEAVDDSQLPKDRFSAERLKGVDSTLKIQPAELGDSAVYLCASSTNHRETQYFGPGTRLLVL.

This chain links TRBV29-1 with TRBJ2-1, with TRBD2 matching 8 bases. The V gene's germline CDR1 is SQVTM and CDR2 ANQGSEA. V shed 8 bases and J 8 bases; nucleotides not matched to a gene: 11. The CDR3 runs 13 residues. DNA for the CDR3: TGCAGCATACGGACTAGCCTAGGCTATGAGCAGTTCTTC. As protein: CSIRTSLGYEQFF.

The chain uses TRBV28 and TRBJ1-4; TRBD1 is a possible D gene (5 bases). The length of the CDR3 is 12 residues. V lost 6 bases, J lost 8 bases, and 10 bases lay in between. CDR1 is MDHEN, CDR2 SYDVKM, per germline. The CDR3, as DNA: TGTGCCAGCAGAGGAGGGGAGGAAAAACTGTTTTTT. This encodes CASRGGEEKLFF.

V and J are TRBV28 and TRBJ2-7; 8 bases are shared with TRBD1. The germline gives CDR1 MDHEN, CDR2 SYDVKM. V gave up 8 bases and J gave up 5 bases; unmatched junction bases: 17. This CDR3 has 16 residues. The CDR3 loop is CASDGTGGTYANEQYF. Written as DNA, the CDR3 is TGTGCCAGCGACGGAACAGGGGGTACCTACGCTAACGAGCAGTACTTC.

This clone was seen more than once but under ten times. The V gene is TRBV28, the J gene TRBJ2-7; TRBD2 matches at 10 bases. The CDR3 runs to 15 residues. V dropped 5 bases and J dropped 4; count of bases not matched to a gene: 8. Germline CDR1 MDHEN, CDR2 SYDVKM. CDR3 sequence (DNA): TGTGCCAGCAGTCCTGCGGGACTAGCGAAGTACGAGCAGTACTTC. Translating gives CASSPAGLAKYEQYF.

The rearrangement links TRBV28 to TRBJ1-5, with a possible D match to TRBD1 (5 bases). The CDR3 loop spans 17 amino acids. V was clipped by 5 bases and J by 7 bases, with 24 bases between them. Germline CDR1 and CDR2: MDHEN and SYDVKM. CDR3 in DNA: TGTGCCAGCAGTACCTCTTCTGCGTCGGGCAGGGCCCAGCCCCAGCATTTT. It encodes CASSTSSASGRAQPQHF. Based on the CDR3 plus reference TRBV28 and TRBJ1-5, the full variable domain is DVKVTQSSRYLVKRTGEKVFLECVQDMDHENMFWYRQDPGLGLRLIYFSYDVKMKEKGDIPEGYSVSREKKERFSLILESASTNQTSMYLCASSTSSASGRAQPQHFGDGTRLSIL.

The rearrangement links TRBV12-3 or TRBV12-4 to TRBJ1-5; D is ambiguous. This CDR3 spans 12 amino acids. The V and J ends lost 3 bases and 6 bases respectively, with 6 bases between them. CDR3 region: CASSFWSQPQHF. CDR3 in DNA: TGTGCCAGCAGTTTCTGGAGTCAGCCCCAGCATTTT.

The chain carries TRBV2 and TRBJ2-1; D is perhaps TRBD2 (6 bases). V lost 4 bases to trimming and J lost 6 bases, with 10 bases between them. CDR1 and CDR2 from the germline V gene are SNHLY and FYNNEI. This CDR3 is 13 amino acids long. Here the CDR3 reads CASSGRTINEQFF. CDR3 in DNA: TGTGCCAGCAGTGGTCGGACTATCAATGAGCAGTTCTTC. The whole variable domain, filled in from reference TRBV2 and TRBJ2-1, reads EPEVTQTPSHQVTQMGQEVILRCVPISNHLYFYWYRQILGQKVEFLVSFYNNEISEKSEIFDDQFSVERPDGSNFTLKIRSTKLEDSAMYFCASSGRTINEQFFGPGTRLTVL.

The V gene is TRBV24-1, the J gene TRBJ2-5, with a tentative D call TRBD2 (5 bases). Trimming stripped 5 bases from V and 3 bases from J, with 9 bases between. CDR1 and CDR2 from the germline V gene are KGHDR and SFDVKD. This CDR3 region has 13 residues. The CDR3 spells CATSARDKETQYF. The CDR3 DNA reads TGTGCCACCAGTGCCCGGGATAAAGAGACCCAGTACTTC.

This clone was recorded once. The chain uses TRBV6-1 and TRBJ2-3; D uncertain. The CDR3 contains 15 residues. Trimming removed 2 bases from V and 1 base from J, with 10 bases in between. Germline lookup yields CDR1 MNHNS and CDR2 SASEGT. CDR3 sequence (DNA): TGTGCCAGCAGTGAATTCACAGTTGGCACAGATACGCAGTATTTT. Translating it yields CASSEFTVGTDTQYF.

CDR3 nucleotide sequence: TGTGCCAGCAGTTCGTTTGGGGGGGATTTCCATGGCTACACCTTC. This translates into CASSSFGGDFHGYTF. V and J are TRBV6-5 and TRBJ1-2; D is perhaps TRBD1 (5 bases). V lost 4 bases to trimming and J lost 6 bases, with 18 bases between them. There are 15 residues in the CDR3. Germline lookup yields CDR1 MNHEY and CDR2 SVGAGI.

The CDR3 is CASSVAPRHTEAFF. The CDR3 coding sequence is TGTGCCAGCAGCGTAGCCCCTAGACACACTGAAGCTTTCTTT. The V call is TRBV9, the J call TRBJ1-1, with D unresolved. The CDR3 runs to 14 residues. V lost 0 bases to trimming and J lost 3 bases, with 9 bases between them. The germline V gene has CDR1 SGDLS and CDR2 YYNGEE.

CDR3 amino acids: CASSDFTSGRVYEQYF. The CDR3 DNA follows: TGTGCCAGCAGTGATTTCACTAGCGGGAGGGTCTACGAGCAGTACTTC. V is TRBV25-1 and J is TRBJ2-7, with 13 bases fitting TRBD2. Germline V CDR1 and CDR2: MGHDK, SYGVNS. The CDR3 length is 16 residues. J gave up 3 bases and V 3 bases, and 5 bases lay outside the gene matches.

The chain links TRBV10-3 to TRBJ2-1; TRBD2 matches at 16 bases. The germline CDR1 and CDR2 sequences are ENHRY and SYGVKD. This CDR3 spans 15 amino acids. V gave up 10 bases and J gave up 7 bases; unmatched junction bases: 7. The CDR3 protein is CATFGTSGRENEQFF. CDR3 sequence (DNA): TGTGCCACCTTCGGGACTAGCGGGAGGGAAAATGAGCAGTTCTTC.